Below, 16 T cell receptor beta chains from the same sample are listed, as sequenced in a study of T-cell reconstitution after alpha-beta-depleted transplantation in children (dated by TCRdb to the mid-2010s). Libraries were built with PCR. The sequencer listed for this sample is Illumina HiSeq 2500. To normalize quantification of the TCRbeta repertoire, the TCR libraries were built with molecular barcoding that relied on unique molecular identifiers. The public reads were reprocessed in TCRdb via fastp at Q25 and MiXCR, keeping in-frame beta chains. Each entry is one CDR3 protein sequence, shown with its most common DNA and genes. The sample data list about half a million distinct CDR3 sequences, and under 15% of these were observed just once. Together, the top ten hold 4.5% to 6% of the sample. Sequencing was performed on PBMCs from the stem cell graft donor, taken from the stem cell graft. These receptors were taken from a human donor who donated a stem cell graft to a child with combined immunodeficiency.

The CDR3 nucleotides read TGTGCCAGCAGCCTGGGGGACCCCCCCTACAATGAGCAGTTCTTC. This translates into CASSLGDPPYNEQFF. V usage is TRBV7-8 and J usage is TRBJ2-1, with D perhaps TRBD1 or TRBD2 (5 bases each). The CDR3 covers 15 residues. The germline V and J ends were trimmed by 5 bases and 2 bases, with 13 bases remaining between them. The V gene's germline CDR1 is SGHVS and CDR2 FQNEAQ.

Only a few counts were recorded for this clonotype. The CDR3 spells CASSKHEPGGELFF. The CDR3, as DNA: TGTGCCAGCAGCAAACACGAGCCAGGTGGGGAGCTGTTTTTT. The chain couples TRBV12-3 or TRBV12-4 to TRBJ2-2; D unclear. The V end was cut by 6 bases, the J end by 8 bases, with 16 bases between. This CDR3 spans 14 amino acids.

V usage is TRBV12-3 or TRBV12-4 and J usage is TRBJ1-5; the D is unclear. V lost 7 bases, J lost 0 bases, and 4 bases lay in between. The CDR3 has 12 residues. CDR3 protein: CASTVSNQPQHF. CDR3 nucleotide sequence: TGTGCCAGCACAGTTAGCAATCAGCCCCAGCATTTT.

The J gene is TRBJ2-1, the V gene TRBV6-2 or TRBV6-3; no firm D call. V was shortened by 2 bases and J by 0 bases, with 14 bases between the two germline ends. The CDR3 is made up of 17 amino acids. Per the germline V gene, CDR1 is MNHEY and CDR2 is SVGEGT. The CDR3 sequence is CASSYTILLSSYNEQFF. CDR3 nucleotide sequence: TGTGCCAGCAGTTACACGATACTCCTTAGCTCCTACAATGAGCAGTTCTTC.

V is TRBV29-1 and J is TRBJ2-1, with D unclear. The CDR3 extends over 12 amino acids. Germline V gives CDR1 SQVTM, CDR2 ANQGSEA. The ends were cut back, 3 bases at V and 4 bases at J, with 7 bases in the middle. DNA of the CDR3: TGCAGCGTTGAGTTCAGGTACAATGAGCAGTTCTTC. Translated, it gives CSVEFRYNEQFF.

This clonotype was seen ten or more times. The rearrangement links TRBV27 to TRBJ2-5, with a possible D match to TRBD2 (5 bases). The CDR3 is 12 residues long. Germline V lookup: CDR1 MNHEY, CDR2 SMNVEV (reference sequence). Trimming shortened V by 3 bases and J by 5 bases, and 7 bases separated the two germline ends. The DNA of the CDR3 is TGTGCCAGCAGTTTGGACTTGGAGACCCAGTACTTC. Translated: CASSLDLETQYF.

The gene calls are TRBV29-1 and TRBJ2-1, with D uncertain. V lost 1 base and J 0 bases, leaving 7 bases between the germline ends. The germline V gene has CDR1 SQVTM and CDR2 ANQGSEA. This CDR3 region has 14 residues. As DNA, the CDR3 is TGCAGCGTTGAAGGGGCCCTCTCCTACAATGAGCAGTTCTTC. It translates to CSVEGALSYNEQFF.

The table lists this clonotype with many counts. The chain employs TRBV5-1 and TRBJ1-1, with D possibly TRBD1 on 5 matching bases. From germline, CDR1 is SGHRS and CDR2 YFSETQ. The CDR3 runs 13 residues. V lost 3 bases and J lost 3, with 9 bases in between. Written as DNA, the CDR3 is TGCGCCAGCAGCTCCCAGGGAGACACTGAAGCTTTCTTT. Protein product: CASSSQGDTEAFF.

V gene TRBV5-6 combines with J gene TRBJ1-1; D not resolved. Trimming took 2 bases from V and 3 from J, leaving 14 bases between them. CDR3 length: 15 amino acids. Germline CDR1 SGHDT, CDR2 YYEEEE. In DNA, the CDR3 is TGTGCCAGCAGCTTTTACCAATTGAGGGACACTGAAGCTTTCTTT. Translated, it gives CASSFYQLRDTEAFF.

The table lists this clonotype with a few counts. The gene calls are TRBV7-2 and TRBJ2-1; D perhaps matches TRBD1 (5 bases). The V end was cut by 1 base, the J end by 6 bases, with 16 bases between. The CDR3 runs to 16 residues. The V gene's germline CDR1 is SGHTA and CDR2 FQGNSA. The CDR3 loop reads CASSLDRSLDSNEQFF. The CDR3 DNA sequence: TGTGCCAGCAGCTTAGACAGGTCTTTAGACAGCAATGAGCAGTTCTTC.

The chain couples TRBV2 to TRBJ2-5, with 10 bases that match TRBD2. With V trimmed by 7 bases and J by 4 bases, 12 bases remained unmatched. Germline V CDR1 and CDR2: SNHLY, FYNNEI. There are 16 residues in the CDR3. CDR3 coding DNA: TGTGCCAGCAAAAAGGTCGGGGCTAGCGGGGGAGAGACCCAGTACTTC. Translating gives CASKKVGASGGETQYF.

This chain connects TRBV7-8 to TRBJ2-1, with a tentative D call TRBD1 (6 bases). Germline assignment: CDR1 SGHVS and CDR2 FQNEAQ. This CDR3 comprises 15 residues. V was shortened by 3 bases and J by 4 bases, with 13 bases between the two germline ends. CDR3 loop: CASSFGAGVYNEQFF. In DNA form, the CDR3 reads TGTGCCAGCAGCTTCGGGGCAGGGGTATACAATGAGCAGTTCTTC.

This clonotype was picked up a small number of times. One junction end does not reproduce the germline sequence, and a read error may be involved. The CDR3, as DNA: TGTGCCAGCACTGAAGGGCGGACCGGGGAGCTGTTTTTT. This codes for CASTEGRTGELFF. V is TRBV2 and J is TRBJ2-2; D call uncertain. From germline, CDR1 is SNHLY and CDR2 FYNNEI. The CDR3 has 13 amino acids.

CDR3 nucleotide sequence: TGTGCCAGCAGTGACTGGGGCGAGAACAATGAGCAGTTCTTC. Protein: CASSDWGENNEQFF. The chain recombines TRBV6-1 with TRBJ2-1; D is perhaps TRBD1 (5 bases). The germline CDR1 and CDR2 sequences are MNHNS and SASEGT. V shed 3 bases and J shed 5 bases, with 11 bases lying between them. The CDR3 is 14 amino acids.

Many counts were recorded for this clonotype. The genes are TRBV4-2 and TRBJ2-3, with D uncertain. Trimming removed 0 bases from V and 7 bases from J, with 8 bases in between. Germline CDR1 and CDR2: LGHNA and YNFKEQ. The CDR3 runs to 13 residues. CDR3 sequence: CASSQDRVNTQYF. In DNA form, the CDR3 reads TGTGCCAGCAGCCAAGACCGGGTGAATACGCAGTATTTT.

The chain links TRBV12-3 or TRBV12-4 to TRBJ2-5; D possibly matches TRBD1 or TRBD2 (6 bases each). Trimming took off 7 bases at V and 5 bases at J, with 17 bases between the two ends. This CDR3 region has 14 residues. The CDR3 loop is CASTIRGAIETQYF. The CDR3 bases are TGTGCCAGCACCATAAGGGGGGCAATTGAGACCCAGTACTTC.